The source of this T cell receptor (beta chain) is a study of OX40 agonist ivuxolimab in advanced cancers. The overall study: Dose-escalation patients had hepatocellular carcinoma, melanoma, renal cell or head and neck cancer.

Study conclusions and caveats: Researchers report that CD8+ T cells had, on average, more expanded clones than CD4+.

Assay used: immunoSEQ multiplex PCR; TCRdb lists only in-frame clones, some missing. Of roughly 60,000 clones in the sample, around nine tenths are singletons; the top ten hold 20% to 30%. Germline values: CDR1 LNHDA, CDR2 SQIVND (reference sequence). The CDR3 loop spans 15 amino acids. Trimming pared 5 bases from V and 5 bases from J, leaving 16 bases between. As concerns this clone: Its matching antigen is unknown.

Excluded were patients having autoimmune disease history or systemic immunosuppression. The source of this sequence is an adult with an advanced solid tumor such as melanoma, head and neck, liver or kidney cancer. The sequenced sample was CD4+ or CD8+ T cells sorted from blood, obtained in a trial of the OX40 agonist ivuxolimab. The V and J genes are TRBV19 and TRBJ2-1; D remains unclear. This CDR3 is CASSYSSFLDNEQFF. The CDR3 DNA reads TGTGCCAGTAGTTACTCCTCATTTCTAGACAATGAGCAGTTCTTC. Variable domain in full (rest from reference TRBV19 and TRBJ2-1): DGGITQSPKYLFRKEGQNVTLSCEQNLNHDAMYWYRQDPGQGLRLIYYSQIVNDFQKGDIAEGYSVSREKKESFPLTVTSAQKNPTAFYLCASSYSSFLDNEQFFGPGTRLTVL.